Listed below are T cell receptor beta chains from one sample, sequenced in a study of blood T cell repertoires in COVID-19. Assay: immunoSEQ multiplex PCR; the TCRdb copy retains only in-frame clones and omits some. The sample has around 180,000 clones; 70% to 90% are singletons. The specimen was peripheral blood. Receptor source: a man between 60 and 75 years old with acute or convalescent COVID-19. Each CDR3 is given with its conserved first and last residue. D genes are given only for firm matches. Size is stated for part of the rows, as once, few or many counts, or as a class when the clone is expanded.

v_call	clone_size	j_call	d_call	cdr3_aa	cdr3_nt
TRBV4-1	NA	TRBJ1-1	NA	CASSHEDSLGTEAFF	TGCGCCAGCAGCCACGAAGACTCCCTCGGCACTGAAGCTTTCTTT
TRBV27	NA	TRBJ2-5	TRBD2	CASQREGEETQYF	TGTGCCAGCCAGCGGGAGGGGGAAGAGACCCAGTACTTC
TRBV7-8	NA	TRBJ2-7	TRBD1	CASSFLRDRTSYEQYF	TGTGCCAGCAGCTTTCTCCGGGACAGGACGTCCTACGAGCAGTACTTC
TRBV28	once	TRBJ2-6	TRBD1	CASTTGIDRVLSGANVLTF	TGTGCCAGCACCACGGGGATCGACAGGGTCCTCTCTGGGGCCAACGTCCTGACTTTC
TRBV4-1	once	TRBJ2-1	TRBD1	CASSQGGDRRYNEQFF	TGCGCCAGCAGCCAAGGGGGGGACAGGAGATACAATGAGCAGTTCTTC
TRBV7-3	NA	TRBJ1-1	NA	CASSSGTSPEAFF	TGTGCCAGCAGCTCCGGGACATCCCCTGAAGCTTTCTTT
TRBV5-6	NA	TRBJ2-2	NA	CASSLPRKNTGELFF	TGTGCCAGCAGCTTGCCCAGAAAGAACACCGGGGAGCTGTTTTTT
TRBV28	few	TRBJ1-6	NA	CASMPDSLLSPLHF	TGTGCCAGCATGCCCGACAGCCTGCTTTCACCCCTCCACTTT
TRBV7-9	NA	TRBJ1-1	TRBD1	CASSSKTGLNTEAFF	TGTGCCAGCAGCTCAAAGACAGGGCTGAACACTGAAGCTTTCTTT
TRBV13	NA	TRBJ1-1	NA	CASSPSGRQRPEAFF	TGTGCCAGCAGCCCCAGCGGCAGGCAGAGACCTGAAGCTTTCTTT
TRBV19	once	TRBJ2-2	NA	CASSPDLNRAGELFF	TGTGCCAGTAGTCCCGACTTGAATCGGGCCGGGGAGCTGTTTTTT
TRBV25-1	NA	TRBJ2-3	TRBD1	CASSELGQGVVDTQYF	TGTGCCAGCAGTGAATTGGGACAGGGGGTAGTAGATACGCAGTATTTT
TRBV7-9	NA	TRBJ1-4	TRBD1	CASSIRDRATTNEKLFF	TGTGCCAGCAGCATCCGGGACAGGGCAACAACTAATGAAAAACTGTTTTTT
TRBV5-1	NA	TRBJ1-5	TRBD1	CASKSGTADNQPQHF	TGCGCCAGCAAATCCGGGACAGCAGACAATCAGCCCCAGCATTTT
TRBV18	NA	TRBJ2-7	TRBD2	CASSPGGGDLSYEQYF	TGTGCCAGCTCACCGGGGGGGGGAGACCTCTCCTACGAGCAGTACTTC
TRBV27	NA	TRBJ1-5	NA	CASSLTRQSNQPQHF	TGTGCCAGCAGTTTAACCCGACAGAGCAATCAGCCCCAGCATTTT
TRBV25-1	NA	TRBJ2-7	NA	CASSEFEEQYF	TGTGCCAGCAGTGAATTTGAGGAGCAGTACTTC
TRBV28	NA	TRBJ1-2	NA	CASSPRRSLGWDGYTF	TGTGCCAGCAGTCCACGACGGAGCCTCGGGTGGGATGGCTACACCTTC
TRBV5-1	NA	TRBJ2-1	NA	CASSSSGGSSYNEQFF	TGCGCCAGCAGCTCCTCCGGAGGGAGCTCCTACAATGAGCAGTTCTTC
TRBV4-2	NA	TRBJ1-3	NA	CASSQDPGVGSSSGNTIYF	TGTGCCAGCAGCCAAGACCCAGGGGTGGGATCTAGCTCTGGAAACACCATATATTTT
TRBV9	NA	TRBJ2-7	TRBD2	CASSVGAGGVYEQYF	TGTGCCAGCAGCGTAGGAGCGGGAGGGGTCTACGAGCAGTACTTC
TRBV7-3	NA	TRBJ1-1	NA	CASSLKTNTEAFF	TGTGCCAGCAGCTTAAAGACTAACACTGAAGCTTTCTTT
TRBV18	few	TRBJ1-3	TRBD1	CASSPPLKTDRTRNTIYF	TGTGCCAGCTCACCACCTCTAAAAACGGACAGGACCAGAAACACCATATATTTT
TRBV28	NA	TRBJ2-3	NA	CASSLVRDTQYF	TGTGCCAGCAGTTTAGTGAGGGATACGCAGTATTTT
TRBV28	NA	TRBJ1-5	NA	CASSLSYDRLDQPQHF	TGTGCCAGCAGTTTATCTTATGACAGGCTAGATCAGCCCCAGCATTTT
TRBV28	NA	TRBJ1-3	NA	CASSLRRFSGNTIYF	TGTGCCAGCAGTTTAAGGAGGTTCTCTGGAAACACCATATATTTT
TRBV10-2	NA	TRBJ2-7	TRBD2	CASSETSGNYEQYF	TGCGCCAGCAGTGAGACTAGCGGGAACTACGAGCAGTACTTC
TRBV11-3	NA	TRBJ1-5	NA	CASPSPRSVQPQHF	TGTGCCAGCCCCTCCCCCCGCAGCGTCCAGCCCCAGCATTTT
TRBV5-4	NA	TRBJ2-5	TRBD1	CASSTGTASGETQYF	TGTGCCAGCAGCACCGGGACAGCCAGCGGAGAGACCCAGTACTTC
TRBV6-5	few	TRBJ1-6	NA	CASNQGISPLHF	TGTGCCAGCAACCAGGGTATCTCACCCCTCCACTTT
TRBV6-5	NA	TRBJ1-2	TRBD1	CASRGQGAEGYTF	TGTGCCAGCAGGGGACAGGGGGCAGAAGGCTACACCTTC
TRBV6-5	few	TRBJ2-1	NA	CASSYSRDLTYNEQFF	TGTGCCAGCAGTTACTCGCGGGACTTGACCTACAATGAGCAGTTCTTC
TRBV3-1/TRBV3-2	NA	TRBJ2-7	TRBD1	CASSQQGASIREQYF	TGTGCCAGCAGTCAACAGGGGGCATCAATCCGGGAGCAGTACTTC
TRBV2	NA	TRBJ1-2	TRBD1	CASTRQGGFEGYTF	TGTGCCAGCACACGACAGGGCGGGTTCGAGGGCTACACCTTC
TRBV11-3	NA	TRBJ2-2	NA	CASSLNTGYAGELFF	TGTGCCAGCAGCTTAAACACAGGGTACGCCGGGGAGCTGTTTTTT
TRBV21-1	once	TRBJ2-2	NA	CASSTTPGQGALRRTGELFF	TGTGCCAGCAGCACCACGCCGGGACAGGGGGCCCTTAGGAGGACCGGGGAGCTGTTTTTT
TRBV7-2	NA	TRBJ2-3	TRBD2	CASSSLAGLTDTQYF	TGTGCCAGCAGCTCCCTAGCGGGTCTCACAGATACGCAGTATTTT
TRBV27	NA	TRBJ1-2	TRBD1	CASSYGRGYDYGYTF	TGTGCCAGCAGTTACGGCAGGGGGTATGACTATGGCTACACCTTC
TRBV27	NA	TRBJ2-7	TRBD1	CASSRGNRDRGYEQYF	TGTGCCAGCAGTCGAGGTAACCGGGACAGGGGTTACGAGCAGTACTTC
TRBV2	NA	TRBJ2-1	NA	CASRGSLYNEQFF	TGTGCCAGCAGGGGGAGCCTCTACAATGAGCAGTTCTTC
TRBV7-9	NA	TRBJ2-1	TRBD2	CASSDSGSDNEQFF	TGTGCCAGCAGCGATAGCGGGAGTGACAATGAGCAGTTCTTC